This T cell receptor (beta chain) comes out of a study of vaccination effects on CD4 cells after COVID-19 (dated by TCRdb to between 2021 and 2024). Background for the entire study: The ViraFEST assay stimulated PBMC with viral peptide pools and then used TCR sequencing to identify antigen-specific CD4+ T cell clonotypes by expansion. Participants received two doses of either the BNT162b2 or the mRNA-1273 mRNA SARS-CoV-2 vaccine. The Oncomine TCR Beta short-read assay on an Illumina iSeq 100 was used to sequence cultures from other donors in the study. Around 2.1 million PBMC per well were cultured with roughly 10 ug/ml peptides in IMDM containing about 5% human AB serum, approximately 10 IU/ml IL-2 and gentamicin. Altogether, some 11 COVID-19 convalescent patients and a handful of SARS-CoV-2-naive healthy vaccine recipients made up the full study. In both COVID-19 convalescent patients and infection-naive vaccine recipients, the study compared SARS-CoV-2 spike-specific CD4+ TCR repertoires from before mRNA vaccination with those from after it.

In regard to this clone: Its antigen remains undetermined. No clone much larger than this one lies a single base away; base qualities are absent.

The paper's findings and limits, for the study overall: Clones induced by infection and clones induced by vaccination both contracted markedly at late timepoints after vaccination, which fits with T cell responses waning over time. Among healthy vaccine recipients, nearly all vaccine-induced clones were SARS-CoV-2 mono-reactive, and only 1 of 255 was cross-reactive with common cold coronaviruses. Limitations of the study were the small number of convalescent patients and the absence of early post-infection timepoints.

V loses 2 bases, J loses 7 bases, and the germline ends lie 16 bases apart. From its cysteine to its phenylalanine, the CDR3 spans 16 amino acids. The kept DNA is CDR3 alone, 48 bases in frame from the first base. The germline V gene provides CDR1 KGHDR and CDR2 SFDVKD. After 10 to 11 days of culture, CD4+ T cells were isolated with the EasySep CD4+ T cell isolation kit. Healthy vaccine recipients had no prior SARS-CoV-2 infection, confirmed by negative nucleocapsid antibodies before and after vaccination. Half of the culture medium was replaced with fresh IL-2-containing medium on days 3 and 7. Unless noted otherwise, every peptide stimulation condition was grown in triplicate wells. Using Ficoll-Paque Plus gradient centrifugation, PBMC were separated from whole blood and then either used fresh or cryopreserved at -140C. The QIAamp micro DNA kit was used to extract genomic DNA from the cultured CD4+ T cells.

Library creation used the immunoSEQ multiplex PCR assay. DNA from the CD4+ T cells that had been cultured and isolated underwent TCR beta CDR3 sequencing. Regarding the original processing steps: The analysis removed non-productive TCR sequences, trimmed reads to the CDR3 region, and retained only CDR3s that were 7 or more amino acids long. Antigen-specific clonotypes were identified with the MANAFEST web app by comparing expansion in peptide wells against reference cultures. To count as positive, a clone had to show expansion at FDR<0.05 compared with the reference and with all other wells, an odds ratio above 5, and a frequency above 0.1% in two replicate wells. Cross-reactive clonotypes were defined as significantly expanded in SARS-CoV-2 spike wells and in at least one common cold coronavirus spike condition. CDR3 similarity was assessed by Levenshtein distance using the stringdist R package, and unrooted trees were constructed with ape in R 3.6.1. The immuneACCESS repertoire file appears here via TCRdb, limited to in-frame rearrangements. These files lack a portion of the clones; in checked studies, under half of the deficit traces to unresolved V genes, and the cause of the others is not known. V and J calls and clone size are those listed in that table; D and trimming were worked out from the DNA. A total of 70,000 or so clones appear in this sample, approximately 71% of them only once. Under 2.5% of the sample is taken by the ten largest.

This material consisted of CD4+ T cells from PBMCs cultured without peptide, taken before COVID-19 vaccination. The source is a human donor who received a COVID-19 vaccine. The chain is made from TRBV24-1 and TRBJ1-4, with a weak D call of TRBD1 (5 bases match). The nucleotide sequence reads TGTGCCACCAGTGATTCGCGGGCCTGGGGGGGTGAAAAACTGTTTTTT. The encoded protein is CATSDSRAWGGEKLFF.